Sequencing of this T cell receptor beta chain was carried out in a study of T cells in Graves' hyperthyroidism and ophthalmopathy. This clonotype was counted many times. RNA transcripts gave rise to amplified TCR beta CDR3 regions. The HTBI primer set served for first-round RT-PCR of the TCR CDR3. From the multiplex PCR reads, TCRdb called clonotypes with MiXCR, one entry per CDR3 protein. The sample shows under 350,000 distinct CDR3 sequences, about 20% of them seen only once. Trimming took off 6 bases at V and 3 bases at J, with 15 bases between the two ends. This CDR3 has 14 residues. Looked up from germline, CDR1 is MDHEN and CDR2 is SYDVKM.

The chain is built from TRBV28 and TRBJ2-7; D is possibly TRBD2 (5 bases). The specimen sequenced was blood. The sequence came from a woman in her forties or fifties with Graves' hyperthyroidism. CDR3 DNA: TGTGCCAGCAGGAGAACTAGTTCTTACTACGAGCAGTACTTC. This sequence encodes CASRRTSSYYEQYF.